Listed below are T cell receptor beta chains from one sample, sequenced in a study of beta chain features in type 1 diabetes. Assay: immunoSEQ multiplex PCR; the TCRdb copy retains only in-frame clones and omits some. The repertoire consists of roughly 400,000 clones, with about 14% occurring once and the leading ten covering roughly 0.04%. Sequenced input: naive CD4+ T cells from blood. All receptors come from a young man in good health. CDR3s include the opening cysteine and the closing phenylalanine or tryptophan. A D gene is named only where the DNA matches it firmly. Expanded clones are given a class, and other clones once, few, many or no size at all.

>-|TRBV30|TRBD1|TRBJ2-1
TGTGCCCGGGACAGCTACAATGAGCAGTTCTTC
CARDSYNEQFF
>-|TRBV7-2|-|TRBJ1-5
TGTGCCAGCAGCTTAGCGCGGGGATTGGGAAACCGCAATCAGCCCCAGCATTTT
CASSLARGLGNRNQPQHF
>few|TRBV28|TRBD2|TRBJ2-1
TGTGCCAGCGATAGCGGGGCGCCCTACAATGAGCAGTTCTTC
CASDSGAPYNEQFF
>few|TRBV5-4|TRBD2|TRBJ2-1
TGTGCCAGCAAGGGGGAAAGACAGGCTAGCGGGGTCTACAATGAGCAGTTCTTC
CASKGERQASGVYNEQFF
>-|TRBV9|TRBD2|TRBJ2-1
TGTGCCAGCAGCGTAGAAGGGACTAGCGGGACTGAGCAGTTCTTC
CASSVEGTSGTEQFF
>few|TRBV15|-|TRBJ1-4
TGTGCCACCCAGGAAGCAACTAATGAAAAACTGTTTTTT
CATQEATNEKLFF
>few|TRBV19|-|TRBJ2-4
TGTGCCAGTAGCCAAGGGGCCCACATTCAGTACTTC
CASSQGAHIQYF
>-|TRBV23-1|-|TRBJ1-4
TGCGCCAGCGACAGAGCTGCAACTAATGAAAAACTGTTTTTT
CASDRAATNEKLFF
>few|TRBV9|-|TRBJ1-2
TGTGCCAGCAGCGAGCGAAAAGCTGGCTACACCTTC
CASSERKAGYTF
>few|TRBV29-1|TRBD1|TRBJ2-3
TGCAGCGTAAAGCGTTGGGGACAGGGGCAGTTTACAGATACGCAGTATTTT
CSVKRWGQGQFTDTQYF
>-|TRBV7-2|TRBD1|TRBJ2-2
TGTGCCACCAAGACAGGGATAATCGGCGGGGAGCTGTTTTTT
CATKTGIIGGELFF
>few|TRBV27|-|TRBJ1-1
TGTGCCAGCCGACCTACCAACAGGGTAAACACTGAAGCTTTCTTT
CASRPTNRVNTEAFF
>-|TRBV5-1|-|TRBJ2-2
TGCGCCAGCGGCATAGGGAACACCGGGGAGCTGTTTTTT
CASGIGNTGELFF
>-|TRBV18|TRBD2|TRBJ2-5
TGTGCCAGCTCACCCGTGGCTAGCGGCATCTTGAAAGAGACCCAGTACTTC
CASSPVASGILKETQYF
>few|TRBV28|-|TRBJ1-1
TGTGCCAGCCTATTCCGGGACACCGACACTGAAGCTTTCTTT
CASLFRDTDTEAFF
>-|TRBV7-9|-|TRBJ1-1
TGTGCCAGCAGCTTAGATATGGGGAAGAACACTGAAGCTTTCTTT
CASSLDMGKNTEAFF
>-|TRBV7-8|TRBD2|TRBJ2-1
TGTGCCAGCAGCCCTGGTTCGTTACTAGCGGGTTTTCGGAATGAGCAGTTCTTC
CASSPGSLLAGFRNEQFF
>few|TRBV9|TRBD1|TRBJ2-7
TGTGCCAGCAGCGTAGCAGGGACAGGGGGCGACGAGCAGTACTTC
CASSVAGTGGDEQYF
>-|TRBV30|-|TRBJ1-3
TGTGCCTGGAGCGGACGTATTACAGGCTACTCTGGAAACACCATATATTTT
CAWSGRITGYSGNTIYF
>-|TRBV19|TRBD2|TRBJ2-1
TGTGCCAGTAGTAACCTCGGACTAGCCACTTGGGAGCAGTTCTTC
CASSNLGLATWEQFF
>few|TRBV7-2|-|TRBJ2-3
TGTGCCAGCATCCCGGGGTGGGGAGTTACGCAGTATTTT
CASIPGWGVTQYF
>few|TRBV7-2|-|TRBJ2-3
TGTGCCAGCAGACTTAGTTATCTTGGGACAGATACGCAGTATTTT
CASRLSYLGTDTQYF
>-|TRBV20-1|-|TRBJ1-2
TGCAGTGCTAGAAATTATGGCTACACCTTC
CSARNYGYTF
>few|TRBV6-6|TRBD2|TRBJ2-5
TGTGCCGGGACTAGCGATTTGGAGACCCAGTACTTC
CAGTSDLETQYF
>-|TRBV30|TRBD2|TRBJ2-3
TGTGCCTGGGAAAGCGGGAGATTGGATACGCAGTATTTT
CAWESGRLDTQYF
>-|TRBV11-2|-|TRBJ2-3
TGTGCCAGCCAGGGCAGAAACACAGATACGCAGTATTTT
CASQGRNTDTQYF
>-|TRBV18|-|TRBJ2-1
TGTGCCAGCTCACCACTAATGGACAATGAGCAGTTCTTC
CASSPLMDNEQFF
>-|TRBV4-3|TRBD2|TRBJ2-1
TGCGCCAGCAGCCAAGTCGGGAGGAACAATGAGCAGTTCTTC
CASSQVGRNNEQFF
>few|TRBV4-3|-|TRBJ2-3
TGCGCCAGCAGCCAAGAACGGGACGGTACAGATACGCAGTATTTT
CASSQERDGTDTQYF
>-|TRBV9|TRBD1|TRBJ2-7
TGTGCCAGCAGCGTTAAAGGGGGCTCGGGGTACGAGCAGTACTTC
CASSVKGGSGYEQYF
>once|TRBV4-2|TRBD2|TRBJ2-5
TGTGCCAGCAGCCTCGGTTTAGGACTAGCGGGGTCAGAGACCCAGTACTTC
CASSLGLGLAGSETQYF
>-|TRBV9|TRBD2|TRBJ2-3
TGTGCCAGCAGCGTAGACATAGCGGGGTTAACTAGCACAGATACGCAGTATTTT
CASSVDIAGLTSTDTQYF
>-|TRBV7-2|TRBD2|TRBJ2-7
TGTGCCAGCAGCTCCCAGACTAGCGGCCCCTACGAGCAGTACTTC
CASSSQTSGPYEQYF
>few|TRBV1|-|TRBJ2-7
TGCACCAGCAGCCAAAGTTTAGCGGGGGAAACCTACGAGCAGTACTTC
CTSSQSLAGETYEQYF
>few|TRBV25-1|TRBD2|TRBJ2-5
TGTGCCAGCAGTGCCGGGACTATTGCCCTCCAAGAGACCCAGTACTTC
CASSAGTIALQETQYF
>-|TRBV7-2|TRBD2|TRBJ2-5
TGTGCCAGCAGCTTAGCGTTGCTAGCGGGGGGTCGGTTAGGAGAGACCCAGTACTTC
CASSLALLAGGRLGETQYF
>many|TRBV10-3|-|TRBJ2-3
TGTGCCATCAGTGGACTAACCGGCGATACGCAGTATTTT
CAISGLTGDTQYF
>few|TRBV4-3|TRBD2|TRBJ2-3
TGCGCCAGCAGCCAAGGGACTAGCGGGGGGTATAGCACAGATACGCAGTATTTT
CASSQGTSGGYSTDTQYF
>-|TRBV11-2|-|TRBJ2-2
TGTGCCAGCAGCCTCATCCCGGCAGGTTTCGCGAACACCGGGGAGCTGTTTTTT
CASSLIPAGFANTGELFF
>-|TRBV7-6|-|TRBJ1-5
TGTGCCAGCAGCTTATTTGAGGGAAGAGGACAGCCCCAGCATTTT
CASSLFEGRGQPQHF
>-|TRBV6-1|TRBD1|TRBJ2-7
TGTGCCAGCAGTGGACGACAGGGATGGCAGTACTTC
CASSGRQGWQYF